Listed below are T cell receptor beta chains from one sample, sequenced in a study of T cell responses to AZD1222 COVID-19 vaccine. Only in-frame clones appear in the TCRdb table, and some are missing; sequencing was by immunoSEQ multiplex PCR. The data show roughly 180,000 clones, around 94% seen once. Material: peripheral blood, obtained 28 days after the second AZD1222 dose. Receptor source: an adult who received the AZD1222 COVID-19 vaccine. CDR3s include the opening cysteine and the closing phenylalanine or tryptophan. A D gene is named only where the DNA matches it firmly. The size entry is marked missing in some rows and otherwise reads once, few, many or a size class.

>TRBV4-3|TRBJ2-5|-|-
CASSQDRDGPQETQYF
TGCGCCAGCAGCCAAGACCGGGACGGACCCCAAGAGACCCAGTACTTC
>TRBV10-2|TRBJ1-5|-|-
CASSDFAGAGQPQHF
TGCGCCAGCAGTGATTTCGCAGGGGCGGGTCAGCCCCAGCATTTT
>TRBV5-1|TRBJ2-1|-|TRBD2
CASSLVLLAVANEQFF
TGCGCCAGCAGCTTGGTTCTGCTAGCGGTCGCCAATGAGCAGTTCTTC
>TRBV10-3|TRBJ1-2|-|TRBD1
CAISEPDRALYGYTF
TGTGCCATCAGTGAGCCGGACAGGGCACTCTATGGCTACACCTTC
>TRBV11-2|TRBJ2-6|-|-
CASSQTDLSGANVLTF
TGTGCCAGCAGTCAAACAGATCTCTCTGGGGCCAACGTCCTGACTTTC
>TRBV7-8|TRBJ1-1|-|-
CASSLVGPNTEAFF
TGTGCCAGCAGCTTAGTAGGACCAAACACTGAAGCTTTCTTT
>TRBV29-1|TRBJ1-2|-|-
CSVARQDFLGYTF
TGCAGCGTTGCGCGACAGGACTTCTTGGGCTACACCTTC
>TRBV5-1|TRBJ1-4|-|TRBD1
CASSLEGQGAAPGEKLFF
TGCGCCAGCAGCTTGGAGGGACAGGGGGCCGCACCGGGTGAAAAACTGTTTTTT
>TRBV12-3/TRBV12-4|TRBJ1-1|-|TRBD1
CASSPPNRGAFF
TGTGCCAGCAGTCCGCCGAACAGGGGAGCTTTCTTT
>TRBV28|TRBJ2-5|-|TRBD2
CASSLFAGGGGQETQYF
TGTGCCAGCAGTTTATTTGCGGGAGGGGGGGGCCAAGAGACCCAGTACTTC
>TRBV6-4|TRBJ1-2|-|-
CASSDSPDTNYGYTF
TGTGCCAGCAGTGACTCTCCGGATACTAACTATGGCTACACCTTC
>TRBV12-3/TRBV12-4|TRBJ2-3|-|-
CASSLWGADTQYF
TGTGCCAGCAGTTTATGGGGCGCAGATACGCAGTATTTT
>TRBV2|TRBJ1-4|-|-
CASSEALGATNEKLFF
TGTGCCAGCAGTGAAGCGCTGGGTGCAACTAATGAAAAACTGTTTTTT
>TRBV27|TRBJ1-5|-|TRBD1
CASSLRQGVHQPQHF
TGTGCCAGCAGTCTAAGACAGGGGGTTCATCAGCCCCAGCATTTT
>TRBV5-5|TRBJ2-4|-|-
CASSLLIGVAKNIQYF
TGTGCCAGCAGCTTGTTAATTGGGGTTGCCAAAAACATTCAGTACTTC
>TRBV4-3|TRBJ1-1|-|-
CASSQVRGAGAFF
TGCGCCAGCAGCCAAGTAAGGGGGGCCGGTGCTTTCTTT
>TRBV7-2|TRBJ1-1|once|-
CASSLAESWREAFF
TGTGCCAGCAGCTTAGCGGAGTCATGGCGTGAAGCTTTCTTT
>TRBV5-4|TRBJ1-6|-|-
CASSLRGGAYNSPLHF
TGTGCCAGCAGCCTAAGGGGGGGAGCCTATAATTCACCCCTCCACTTT